This paragraph covers one T cell receptor (beta chain) sequence. Sequencing used immunoSEQ multiplex PCR; TCRdb keeps in-frame clones, though not all of them. The sample has approximately 69,000 clones, around three quarters seen once. This CDR3 is built from 15 residues. The junction had 10 bases not matched to a gene; V was cut back by 6 bases and J by 7 bases. Germline-derived CDR1 and CDR2 are LNHNV and YYDKDF (reference sequence). The sample originates from a study of blood T cell repertoires in COVID-19. This receptor was taken from a man in his sixties with acute or convalescent COVID-19. This rearrangement joins TRBV15 to TRBJ2-2, with TRBD1 matching over 8 bases. Sequenced: peripheral blood. The CDR3 region is CATRGQAGLIGELFF. The CDR3 nucleotides read TGTGCCACCAGGGGACAGGCGGGGTTGATCGGGGAGCTGTTTTTT. Supplemented by reference TRBV15 and TRBJ2-2, the full variable domain reads DAMVIQNPRYQVTQFGKPVTLSCSQTLNHNVMYWYQQKSSQAPKLLFHYYDKDFNNEADTPDNFQSRRPNTSFCFLDIRSPGLGDTAMYLCATRGQAGLIGELFFGEGSRLTVL.